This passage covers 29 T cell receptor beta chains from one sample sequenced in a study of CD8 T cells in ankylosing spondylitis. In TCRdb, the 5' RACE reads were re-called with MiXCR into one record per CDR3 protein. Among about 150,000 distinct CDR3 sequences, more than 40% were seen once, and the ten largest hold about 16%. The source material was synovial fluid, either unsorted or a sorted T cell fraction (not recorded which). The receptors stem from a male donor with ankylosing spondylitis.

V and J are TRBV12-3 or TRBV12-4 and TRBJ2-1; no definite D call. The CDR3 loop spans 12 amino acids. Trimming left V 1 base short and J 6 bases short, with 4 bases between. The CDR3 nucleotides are TGTGCCAGCAGTTTAGTCCCCAATGAGCAGTTCTTC. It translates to CASSLVPNEQFF.

DNA of the CDR3: TGTGCCAGCAGCTTGATCGCGAGCTCCTACAATGAGCAGTTCTTC. It specifies CASSLIASSYNEQFF. The V gene is TRBV5-6, the J gene TRBJ2-1, with D hard to call. Germline loops: CDR1 SGHDT, CDR2 YYEEEE. Trimming left V 1 base short and J 0 bases short, with 8 bases between. This CDR3 has 15 amino acids.

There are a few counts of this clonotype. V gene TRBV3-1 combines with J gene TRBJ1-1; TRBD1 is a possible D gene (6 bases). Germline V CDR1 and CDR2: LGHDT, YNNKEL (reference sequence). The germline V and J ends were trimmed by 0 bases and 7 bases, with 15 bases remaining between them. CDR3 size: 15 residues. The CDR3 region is CASSQEGGGYREAFF. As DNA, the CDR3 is TGTGCCAGCAGCCAAGAGGGGGGCGGATACCGTGAAGCTTTCTTT.

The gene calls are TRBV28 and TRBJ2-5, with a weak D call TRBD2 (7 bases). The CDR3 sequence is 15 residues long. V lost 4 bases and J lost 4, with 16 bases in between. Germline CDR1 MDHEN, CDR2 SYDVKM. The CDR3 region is CASSWTAGSIETQYF. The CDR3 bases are TGTGCCAGCAGTTGGACAGCGGGATCAATAGAGACCCAGTACTTC.

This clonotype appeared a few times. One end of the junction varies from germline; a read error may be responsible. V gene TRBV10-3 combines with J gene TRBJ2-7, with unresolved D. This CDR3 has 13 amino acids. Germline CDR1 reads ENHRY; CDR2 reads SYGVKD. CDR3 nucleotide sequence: TGTGCCATCAGGAATGGACGCGCTTACGTGCAGTACTTC. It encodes CAIRNGRAYVQYF.

CDR3 amino acids: CASSGGARQGRFMNTEAFF. The DNA for the CDR3 is TGCGCCAGCAGCGGAGGGGCGAGGCAGGGGCGATTTATGAACACTGAAGCTTTCTTT. The chain is built from TRBV5-1 and TRBJ1-1; D possibly corresponds to TRBD1 (6 bases). Germline loops: CDR1 SGHRS, CDR2 YFSETQ. With 4 bases removed from V and 0 bases from J, the gap between germline ends came to 25 bases. This CDR3 contains 19 residues.

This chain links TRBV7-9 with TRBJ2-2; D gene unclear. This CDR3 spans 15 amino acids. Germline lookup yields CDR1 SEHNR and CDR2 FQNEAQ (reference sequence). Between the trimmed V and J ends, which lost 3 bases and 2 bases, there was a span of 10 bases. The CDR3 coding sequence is TGTGCCAGCAGCTTTGGCGTCGTTAACACCGGGGAGCTGTTTTTT. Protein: CASSFGVVNTGELFF.

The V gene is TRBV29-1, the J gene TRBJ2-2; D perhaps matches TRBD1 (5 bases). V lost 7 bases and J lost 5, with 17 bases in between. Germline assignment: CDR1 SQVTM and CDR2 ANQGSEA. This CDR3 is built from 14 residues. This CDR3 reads CSAGRGRVTGELFF. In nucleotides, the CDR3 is TGCAGCGCCGGTAGAGGCAGGGTAACCGGGGAGCTGTTTTTT.

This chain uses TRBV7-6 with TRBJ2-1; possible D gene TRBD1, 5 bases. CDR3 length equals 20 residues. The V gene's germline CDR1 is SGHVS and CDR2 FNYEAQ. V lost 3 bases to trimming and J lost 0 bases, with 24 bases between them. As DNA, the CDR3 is TGTGCCAGCAGCTTGGGGTTCCCCAGGGCCGGACCCAGCTCCTACAATGAGCAGTTCTTC. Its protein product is CASSLGFPRAGPSSYNEQFF.

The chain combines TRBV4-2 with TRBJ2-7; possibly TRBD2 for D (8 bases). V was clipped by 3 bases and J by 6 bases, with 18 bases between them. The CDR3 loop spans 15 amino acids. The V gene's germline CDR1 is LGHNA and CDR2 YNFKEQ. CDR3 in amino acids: CASSQLAGQKFEQYF. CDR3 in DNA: TGTGCCAGCAGCCAGTTAGCGGGACAGAAATTCGAGCAGTACTTC.

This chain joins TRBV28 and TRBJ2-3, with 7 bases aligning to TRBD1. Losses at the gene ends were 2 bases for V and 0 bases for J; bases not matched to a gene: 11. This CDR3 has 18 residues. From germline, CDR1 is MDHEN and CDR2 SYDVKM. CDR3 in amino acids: CASSLSTGTELSTDTQYF. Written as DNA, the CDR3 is TGTGCCAGCAGTTTAAGCACCGGGACAGAGCTTAGCACAGATACGCAGTATTTT.

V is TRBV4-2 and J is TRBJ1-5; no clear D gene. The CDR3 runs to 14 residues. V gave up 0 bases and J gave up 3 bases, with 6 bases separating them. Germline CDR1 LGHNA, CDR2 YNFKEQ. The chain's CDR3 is CASSQETANQPQHF. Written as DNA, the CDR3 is TGTGCCAGCAGCCAAGAAACTGCCAATCAGCCCCAGCATTTT.

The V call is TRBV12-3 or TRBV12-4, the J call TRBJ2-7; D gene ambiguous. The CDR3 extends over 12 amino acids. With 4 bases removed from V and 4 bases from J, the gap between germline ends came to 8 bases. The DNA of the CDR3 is TGTGCCAGCAGTTCGAACCCTTACGAGCAGTACTTC. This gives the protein CASSSNPYEQYF.

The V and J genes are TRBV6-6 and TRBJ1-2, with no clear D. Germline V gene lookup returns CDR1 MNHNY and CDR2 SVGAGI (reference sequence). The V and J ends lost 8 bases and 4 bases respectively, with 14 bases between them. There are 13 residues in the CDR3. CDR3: CASAAEGVYGYTF. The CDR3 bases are TGTGCCAGCGCGGCCGAGGGCGTCTATGGCTACACCTTC.

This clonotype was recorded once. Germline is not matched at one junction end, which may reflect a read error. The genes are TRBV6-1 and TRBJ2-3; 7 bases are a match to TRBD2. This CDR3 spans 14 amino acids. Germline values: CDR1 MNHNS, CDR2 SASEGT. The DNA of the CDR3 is TGTGCCAGCAATGAAGCGGGGTACTCGGATACGCAGTATTTT. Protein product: CASNEAGYSDTQYF.

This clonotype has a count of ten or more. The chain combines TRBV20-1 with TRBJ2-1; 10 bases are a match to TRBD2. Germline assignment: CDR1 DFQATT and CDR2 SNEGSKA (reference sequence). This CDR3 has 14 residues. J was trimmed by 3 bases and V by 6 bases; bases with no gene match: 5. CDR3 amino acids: CSAPGLADYNEQFF. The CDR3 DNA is TGCAGTGCCCCCGGACTAGCGGACTACAATGAGCAGTTCTTC.

The CDR3 nucleotides are TGTGCCAGCAGTTTTATAGCGGGAGTACTCTATGAGCAGTTCTTC. It is translated as CASSFIAGVLYEQFF. The rearrangement uses TRBV12-3 or TRBV12-4 and TRBJ2-1; the match to TRBD2 covers 9 bases. V gave up 3 bases and J gave up 8 bases; unmatched junction bases: 8. The CDR3 covers 15 residues.

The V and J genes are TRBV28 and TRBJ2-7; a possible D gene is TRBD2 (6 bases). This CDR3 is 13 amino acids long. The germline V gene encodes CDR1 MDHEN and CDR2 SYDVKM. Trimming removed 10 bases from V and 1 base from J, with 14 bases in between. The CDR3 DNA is TGTGCCACACTAGGGACTGGGTCCTACGAGCAGTACTTC. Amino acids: CATLGTGSYEQYF.

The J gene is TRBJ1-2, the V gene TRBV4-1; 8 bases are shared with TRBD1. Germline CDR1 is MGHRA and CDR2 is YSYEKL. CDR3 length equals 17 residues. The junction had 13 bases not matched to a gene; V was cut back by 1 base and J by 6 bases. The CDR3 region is CASSQVSVGDRGDGYTF. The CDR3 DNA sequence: TGCGCCAGCAGCCAAGTTTCAGTAGGCGACAGGGGCGATGGCTACACCTTC.

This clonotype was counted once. The CDR3 DNA reads TGTGCCAGCAGTTTAATCTGGGGGGGAAACATTCAGTACTTC. This translates into CASSLIWGGNIQYF. V gene TRBV28 combines with J gene TRBJ2-4; 7 positions agree with TRBD2. Germline trimming cut 2 bases from V and 6 bases from J; bases unmatched to any gene: 4. Germline V gene data show CDR1 as MDHEN and CDR2 as SYDVKM. The CDR3 covers 14 residues.

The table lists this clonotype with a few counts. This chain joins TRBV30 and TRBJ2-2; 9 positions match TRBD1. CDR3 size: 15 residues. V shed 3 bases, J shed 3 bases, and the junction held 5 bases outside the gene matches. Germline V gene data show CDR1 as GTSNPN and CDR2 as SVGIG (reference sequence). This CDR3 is CAWRDRGADTGELFF. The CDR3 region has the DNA TGTGCCTGGAGGGACAGGGGCGCTGACACCGGGGAGCTGTTTTTT.

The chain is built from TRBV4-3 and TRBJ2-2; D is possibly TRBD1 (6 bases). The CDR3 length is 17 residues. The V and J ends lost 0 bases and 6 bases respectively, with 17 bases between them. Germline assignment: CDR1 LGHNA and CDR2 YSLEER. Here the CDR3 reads CASSQDSGAMVAGELFF. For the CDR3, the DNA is TGCGCCAGCAGCCAAGATTCAGGGGCGATGGTAGCCGGGGAGCTGTTTTTT.

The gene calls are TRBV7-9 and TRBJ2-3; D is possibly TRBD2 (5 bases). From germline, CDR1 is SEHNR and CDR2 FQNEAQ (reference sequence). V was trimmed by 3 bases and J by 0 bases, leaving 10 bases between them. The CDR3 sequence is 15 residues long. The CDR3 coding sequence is TGTGCCAGCAGCTTTAGCGTATCTAGCACAGATACGCAGTATTTT. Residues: CASSFSVSSTDTQYF.

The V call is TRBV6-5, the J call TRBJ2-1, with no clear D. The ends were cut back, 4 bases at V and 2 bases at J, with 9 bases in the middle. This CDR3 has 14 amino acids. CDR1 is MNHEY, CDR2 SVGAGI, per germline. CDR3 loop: CASSLSFAYNEQFF. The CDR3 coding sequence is TGTGCCAGCAGTTTAAGTTTCGCCTACAATGAGCAGTTCTTC.

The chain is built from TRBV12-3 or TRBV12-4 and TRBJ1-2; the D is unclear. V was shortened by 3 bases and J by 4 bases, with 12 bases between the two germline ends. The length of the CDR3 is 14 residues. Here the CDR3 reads CASSFVEEAYGYTF. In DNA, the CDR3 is TGTGCCAGCAGTTTCGTGGAGGAGGCCTATGGCTACACCTTC.

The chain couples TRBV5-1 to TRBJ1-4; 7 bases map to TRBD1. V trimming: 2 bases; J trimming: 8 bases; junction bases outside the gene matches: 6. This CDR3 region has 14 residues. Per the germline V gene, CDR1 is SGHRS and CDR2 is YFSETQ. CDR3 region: CASSFRDRREKLFF. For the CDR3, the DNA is TGCGCCAGCAGCTTCCGGGACAGAAGAGAAAAACTGTTTTTT.

The chain's CDR3 is CSIQTGREGSSPLHF. Here the CDR3 DNA reads TGCAGTATCCAGACCGGGCGTGAAGGGTCTTCACCCCTCCACTTT. This sequence joins TRBV20-1 and TRBJ1-6; D is uncertain. CDR1 and CDR2 (germline): DFQATT, SNEGSKA (reference sequence). V was cut by 8 bases and J by 9 bases, with 23 bases left in between. This CDR3 has 15 residues.

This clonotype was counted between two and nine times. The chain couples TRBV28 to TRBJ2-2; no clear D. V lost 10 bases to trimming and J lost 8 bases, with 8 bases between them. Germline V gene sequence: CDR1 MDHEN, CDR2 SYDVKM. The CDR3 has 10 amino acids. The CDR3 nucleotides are TGTGCCATCGGTGGGGGGGAGCTGTTTTTT. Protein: CAIGGGELFF. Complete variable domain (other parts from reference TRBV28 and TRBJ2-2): DVKVTQSSRYLVKRTGEKVFLECVQDMDHENMFWYRQDPGLGLRLIYFSYDVKMKEKGDIPEGYSVSREKKERFSLILESASTNQTSMYLCAIGGGELFFGEGSRLTVL.

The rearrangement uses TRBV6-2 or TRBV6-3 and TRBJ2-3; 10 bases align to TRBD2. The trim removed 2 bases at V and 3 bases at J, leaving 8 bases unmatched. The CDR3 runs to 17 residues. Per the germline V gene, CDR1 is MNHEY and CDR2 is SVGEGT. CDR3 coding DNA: TGTGCCAGCAGTTACAACCAGCGGGAGGGCCTGACAGATACGCAGTATTTT. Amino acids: CASSYNQREGLTDTQYF.